The present entry profiles one T cell receptor beta chain with its context. Its antigen is as yet unknown. This entry belongs to a study of lymphopenia after photon versus proton radiotherapy. Study-level findings and limits: Better survival with proton therapy was suggested as possible, not demonstrated. After lymphocyte nadir, photon-treated repertoires showed oligoclonal expansion, especially CD8+ Temra.

This CDR3 region has 15 residues. V shed 1 base, J shed 3 bases, and the junction held 2 bases outside the gene matches. Germline V gene sequence: CDR1 SGHTA, CDR2 FQGTGA. The method was immunoSEQ multiplex PCR; TCRdb's version includes in-frame clones alone and lacks a portion of them. The table lists 150,000 to 200,000 clones, about 85% of them singletons. This specimen was peripheral blood, taken from a patient treated with photon-based radiotherapy. The TCR sequence derives from a man aged 45-60 years with gastric cancer. The chain carries TRBV7-3 and TRBJ2-1; TRBD2 aligns across 8 bases. The CDR3 region is CASSLIAGHYNEQFF. The DNA of the CDR3 is TGTGCCAGCAGCTTAATAGCGGGACACTACAATGAGCAGTTCTTC.